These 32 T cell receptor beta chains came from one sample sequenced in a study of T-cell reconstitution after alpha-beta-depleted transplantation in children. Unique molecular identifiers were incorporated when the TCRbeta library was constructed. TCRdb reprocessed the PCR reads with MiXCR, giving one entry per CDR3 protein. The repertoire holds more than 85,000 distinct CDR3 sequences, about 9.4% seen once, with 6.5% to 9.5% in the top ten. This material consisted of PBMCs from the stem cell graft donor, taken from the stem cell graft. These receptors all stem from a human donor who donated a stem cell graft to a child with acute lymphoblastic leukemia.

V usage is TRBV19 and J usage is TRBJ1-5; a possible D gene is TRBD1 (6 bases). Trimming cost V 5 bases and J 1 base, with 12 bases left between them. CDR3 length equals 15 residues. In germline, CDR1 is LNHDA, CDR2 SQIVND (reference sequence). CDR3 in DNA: TGTGCCAGTAGTGGTTCAGGGGCGAGCAATCAGCCCCAGCATTTT. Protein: CASSGSGASNQPQHF.

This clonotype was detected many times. The CDR3 protein is CASSPNRGNTEAFF. DNA for the CDR3: TGTGCCAGCTCACCTAACAGGGGGAACACTGAAGCTTTCTTT. V and J are TRBV18 and TRBJ1-1; TRBD1 matches at 7 bases. V was clipped by 3 bases and J by 1 base; unmatched bases: 2. Germline V gene data show CDR1 as KGHSH and CDR2 as LQKENI. This CDR3 has 14 amino acids.

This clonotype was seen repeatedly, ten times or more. CDR3 nucleotides: TGCGCCAGCAGCGGGAGACGGTTCACAGATACGCAGTATTTT. It encodes CASSGRRFTDTQYF. This chain uses TRBV4-3 with TRBJ2-3, with D possibly being TRBD2 (5 bases). Germline CDR1 and CDR2: LGHNA and YSLEER. CDR3 length: 14 amino acids. The V end was cut by 5 bases, the J end by 2 bases, with 11 bases between.

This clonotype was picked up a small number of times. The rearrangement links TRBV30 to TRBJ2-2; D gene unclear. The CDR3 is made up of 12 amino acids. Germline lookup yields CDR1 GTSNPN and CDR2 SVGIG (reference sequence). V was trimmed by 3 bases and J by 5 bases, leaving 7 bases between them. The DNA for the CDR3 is TGTGCCTGGAGCCCCTCGACCGGGGAGCTGTTTTTT. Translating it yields CAWSPSTGELFF.

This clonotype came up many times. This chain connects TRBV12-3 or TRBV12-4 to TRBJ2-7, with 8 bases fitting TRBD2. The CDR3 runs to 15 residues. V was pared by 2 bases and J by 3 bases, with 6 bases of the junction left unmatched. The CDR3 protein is CASSLLSGGDYEQYF. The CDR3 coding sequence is TGTGCCAGCAGTTTATTGAGCGGGGGAGACTACGAGCAGTACTTC.

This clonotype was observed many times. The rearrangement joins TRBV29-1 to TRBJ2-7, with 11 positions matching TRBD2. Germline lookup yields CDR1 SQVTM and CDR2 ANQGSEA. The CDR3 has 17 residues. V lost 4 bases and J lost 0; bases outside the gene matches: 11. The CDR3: CSVVPGASGRSSYEQYF. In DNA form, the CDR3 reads TGCAGCGTTGTCCCGGGAGCTAGCGGGAGGTCCTCCTACGAGCAGTACTTC.

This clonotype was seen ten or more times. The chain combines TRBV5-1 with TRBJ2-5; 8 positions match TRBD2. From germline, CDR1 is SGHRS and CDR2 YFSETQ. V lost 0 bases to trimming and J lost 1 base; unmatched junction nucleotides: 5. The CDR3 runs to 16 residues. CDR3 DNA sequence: TGCGCCAGCAGCTTGGAGGTAGCGGGACTCCAAGAGACCCAGTACTTC. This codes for CASSLEVAGLQETQYF.

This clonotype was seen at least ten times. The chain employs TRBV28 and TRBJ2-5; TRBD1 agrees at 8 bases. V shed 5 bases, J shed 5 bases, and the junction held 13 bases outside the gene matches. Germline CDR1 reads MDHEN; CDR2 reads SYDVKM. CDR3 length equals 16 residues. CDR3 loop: CASSPLVARGQETQYF. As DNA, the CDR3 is TGTGCCAGCAGTCCCCTAGTAGCCAGGGGGCAGGAGACCCAGTACTTC.

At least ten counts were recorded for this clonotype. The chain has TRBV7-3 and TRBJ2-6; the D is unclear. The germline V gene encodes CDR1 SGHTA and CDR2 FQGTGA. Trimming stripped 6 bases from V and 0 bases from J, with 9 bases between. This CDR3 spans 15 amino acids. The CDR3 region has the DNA TGTGCCAGCAGGCTCGCTAGCTCTGGGGCCAACGTCCTGACTTTC. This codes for CASRLASSGANVLTF.

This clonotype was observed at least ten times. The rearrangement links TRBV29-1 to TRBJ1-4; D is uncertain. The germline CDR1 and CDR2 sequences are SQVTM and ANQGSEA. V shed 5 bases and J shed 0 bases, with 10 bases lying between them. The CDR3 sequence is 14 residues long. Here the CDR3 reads CSVSELATNEKLFF. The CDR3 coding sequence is TGCAGCGTTTCCGAACTTGCAACTAATGAAAAACTGTTTTTT.

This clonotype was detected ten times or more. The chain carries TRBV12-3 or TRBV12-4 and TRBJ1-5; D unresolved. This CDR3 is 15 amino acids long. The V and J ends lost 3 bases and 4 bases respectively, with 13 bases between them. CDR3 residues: CASSFVYSPNQPQHF. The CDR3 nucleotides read TGTGCCAGCAGTTTCGTCTACAGTCCTAATCAGCCCCAGCATTTT.

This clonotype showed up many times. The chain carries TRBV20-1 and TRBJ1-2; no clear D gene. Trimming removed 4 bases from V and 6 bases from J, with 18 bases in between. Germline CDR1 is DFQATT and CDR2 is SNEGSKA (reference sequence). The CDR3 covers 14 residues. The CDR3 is CSAIKGSSTDGYTF. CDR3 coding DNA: TGCAGTGCTATAAAGGGTTCGAGTACCGATGGCTACACCTTC.

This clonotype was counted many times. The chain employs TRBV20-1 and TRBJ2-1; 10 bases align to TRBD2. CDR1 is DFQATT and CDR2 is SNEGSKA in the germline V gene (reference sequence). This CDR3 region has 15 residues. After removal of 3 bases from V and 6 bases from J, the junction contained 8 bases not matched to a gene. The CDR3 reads CSARALAGAGNEQFF. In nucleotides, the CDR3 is TGCAGTGCTAGGGCTCTAGCGGGAGCAGGCAATGAGCAGTTCTTC.

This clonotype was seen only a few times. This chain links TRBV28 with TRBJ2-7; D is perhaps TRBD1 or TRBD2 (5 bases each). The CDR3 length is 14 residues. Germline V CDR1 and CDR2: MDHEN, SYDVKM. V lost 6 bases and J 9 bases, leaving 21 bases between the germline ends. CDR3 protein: CASSSPGPAGGQYF. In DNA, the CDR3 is TGTGCCAGCAGCTCCCCGGGGCCTGCCGGCGGGCAGTACTTC.

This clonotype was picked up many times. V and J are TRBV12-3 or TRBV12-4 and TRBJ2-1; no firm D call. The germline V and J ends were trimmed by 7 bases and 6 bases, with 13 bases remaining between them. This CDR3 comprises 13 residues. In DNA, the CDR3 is TGTGCCAGCACAAACGACCTCTCCAATGAGCAGTTCTTC. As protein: CASTNDLSNEQFF.

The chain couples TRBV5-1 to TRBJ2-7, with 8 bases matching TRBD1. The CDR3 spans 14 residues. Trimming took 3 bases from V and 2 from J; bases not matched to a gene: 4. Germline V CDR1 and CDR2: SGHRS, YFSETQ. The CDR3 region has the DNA TGCGCCAGCAGCTCCGACAGGGGCGCCTACGAGCAGTACTTC. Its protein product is CASSSDRGAYEQYF.

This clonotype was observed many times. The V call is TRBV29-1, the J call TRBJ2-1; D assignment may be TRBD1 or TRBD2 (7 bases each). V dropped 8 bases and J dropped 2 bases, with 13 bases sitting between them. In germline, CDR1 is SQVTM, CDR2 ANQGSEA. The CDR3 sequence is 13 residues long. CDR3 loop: CSPQGGAYNEQFF. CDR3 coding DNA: TGCAGCCCCCAGGGGGGGGCCTACAATGAGCAGTTCTTC.

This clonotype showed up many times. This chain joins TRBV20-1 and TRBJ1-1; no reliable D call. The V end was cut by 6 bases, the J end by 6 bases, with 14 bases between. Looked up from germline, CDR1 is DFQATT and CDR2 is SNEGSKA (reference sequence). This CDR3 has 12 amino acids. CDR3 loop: CSAPGEGPEAFF. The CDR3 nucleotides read TGCAGTGCCCCCGGGGAGGGCCCTGAAGCTTTCTTT.

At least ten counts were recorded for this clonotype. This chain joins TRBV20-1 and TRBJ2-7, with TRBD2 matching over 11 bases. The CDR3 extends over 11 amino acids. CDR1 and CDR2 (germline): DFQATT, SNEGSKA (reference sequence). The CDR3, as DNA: TGCTCGGGACTAGCGGTCTACGAGCAGTACTTC. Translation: CSGLAVYEQYF.

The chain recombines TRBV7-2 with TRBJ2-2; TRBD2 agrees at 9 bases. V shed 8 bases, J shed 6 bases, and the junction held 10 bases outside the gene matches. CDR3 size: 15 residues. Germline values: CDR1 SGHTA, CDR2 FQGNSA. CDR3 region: CASGRGRAFSGELFF. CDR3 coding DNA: TGTGCCAGCGGTCGCGGGAGGGCTTTCTCCGGGGAGCTGTTTTTT.

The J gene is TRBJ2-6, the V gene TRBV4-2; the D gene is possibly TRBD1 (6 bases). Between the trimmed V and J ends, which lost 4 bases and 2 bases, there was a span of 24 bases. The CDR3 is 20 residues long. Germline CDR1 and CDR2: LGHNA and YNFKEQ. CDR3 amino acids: CASSPGQGLLPSPGANVLTF. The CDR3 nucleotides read TGTGCCAGCAGCCCGGGGCAGGGGCTTCTCCCCTCTCCTGGGGCCAACGTCCTGACTTTC.

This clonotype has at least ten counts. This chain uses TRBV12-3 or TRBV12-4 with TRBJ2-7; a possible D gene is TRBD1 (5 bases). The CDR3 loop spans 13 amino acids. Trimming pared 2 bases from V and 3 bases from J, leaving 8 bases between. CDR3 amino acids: CASSLRQFYEQYF. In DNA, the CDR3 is TGTGCCAGCAGTTTAAGACAGTTCTACGAGCAGTACTTC.

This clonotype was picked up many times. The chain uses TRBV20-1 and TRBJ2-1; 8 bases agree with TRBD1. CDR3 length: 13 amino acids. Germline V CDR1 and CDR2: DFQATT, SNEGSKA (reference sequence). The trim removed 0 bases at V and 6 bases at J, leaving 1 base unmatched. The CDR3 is CSAREDRVNEQFF. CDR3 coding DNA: TGCAGTGCTAGAGAGGACAGGGTCAATGAGCAGTTCTTC.

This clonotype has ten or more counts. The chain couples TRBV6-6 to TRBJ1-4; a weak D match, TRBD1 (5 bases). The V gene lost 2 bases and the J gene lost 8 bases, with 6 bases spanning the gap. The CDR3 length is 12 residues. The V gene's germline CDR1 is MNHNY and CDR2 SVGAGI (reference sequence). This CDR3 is CASSYGGEKLFF. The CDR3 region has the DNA TGTGCCAGCAGTTACGGGGGGGAAAAACTGTTTTTT.

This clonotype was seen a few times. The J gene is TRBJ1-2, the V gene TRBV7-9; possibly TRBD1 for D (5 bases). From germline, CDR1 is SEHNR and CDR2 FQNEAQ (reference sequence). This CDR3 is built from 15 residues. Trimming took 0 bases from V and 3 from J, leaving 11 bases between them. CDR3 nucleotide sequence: TGTGCCAGCAGCTTAGCGGATAGGGGTGACTATGGCTACACCTTC. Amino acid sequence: CASSLADRGDYGYTF.

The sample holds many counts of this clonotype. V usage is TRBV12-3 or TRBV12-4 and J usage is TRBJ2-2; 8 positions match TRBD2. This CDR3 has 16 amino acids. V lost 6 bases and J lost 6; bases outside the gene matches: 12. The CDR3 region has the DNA TGTGCCAGCAGGCGCACCGGGGGGGCAATATCCGGGGAGCTGTTTTTT. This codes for CASRRTGGAISGELFF.

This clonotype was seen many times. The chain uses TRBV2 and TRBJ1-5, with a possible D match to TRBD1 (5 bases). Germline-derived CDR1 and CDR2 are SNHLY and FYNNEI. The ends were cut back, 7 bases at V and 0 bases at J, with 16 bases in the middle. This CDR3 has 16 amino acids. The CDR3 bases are TGTGCCAGCAAGATAGCCCAGGGTGGTAGCAATCAGCCCCAGCATTTT. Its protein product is CASKIAQGGSNQPQHF.

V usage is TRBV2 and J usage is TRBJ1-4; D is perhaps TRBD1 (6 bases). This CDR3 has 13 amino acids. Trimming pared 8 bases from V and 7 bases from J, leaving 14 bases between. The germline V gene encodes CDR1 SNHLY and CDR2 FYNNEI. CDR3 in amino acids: CASGRGRGEKLFF. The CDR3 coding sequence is TGTGCCAGCGGGCGGGGGCGCGGTGAAAAACTGTTTTTT.

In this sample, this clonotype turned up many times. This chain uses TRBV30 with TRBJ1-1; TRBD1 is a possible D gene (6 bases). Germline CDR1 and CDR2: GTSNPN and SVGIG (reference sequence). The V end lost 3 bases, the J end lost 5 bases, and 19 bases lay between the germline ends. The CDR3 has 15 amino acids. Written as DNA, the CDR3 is TGTGCCTGGAGGCCGTGGGGGGGCCTAGTAACTGAAGCTTTCTTT. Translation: CAWRPWGGLVTEAFF.

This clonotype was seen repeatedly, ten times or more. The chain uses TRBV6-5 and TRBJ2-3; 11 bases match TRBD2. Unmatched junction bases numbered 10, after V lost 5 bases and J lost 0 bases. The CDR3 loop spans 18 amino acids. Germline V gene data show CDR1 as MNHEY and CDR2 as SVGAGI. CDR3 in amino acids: CASSNSLRLAGSTDTQYF. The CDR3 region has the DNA TGTGCCAGCAGTAATTCACTTAGACTAGCGGGAAGCACAGATACGCAGTATTTT.

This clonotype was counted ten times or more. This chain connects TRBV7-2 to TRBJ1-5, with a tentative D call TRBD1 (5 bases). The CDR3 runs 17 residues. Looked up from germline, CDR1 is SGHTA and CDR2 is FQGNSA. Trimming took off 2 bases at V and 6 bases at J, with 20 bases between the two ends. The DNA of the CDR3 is TGTGCCAGCAGCTTACGGTTATCCCAGGGCCTTAGTCAGCCCCAGCATTTT. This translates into CASSLRLSQGLSQPQHF.

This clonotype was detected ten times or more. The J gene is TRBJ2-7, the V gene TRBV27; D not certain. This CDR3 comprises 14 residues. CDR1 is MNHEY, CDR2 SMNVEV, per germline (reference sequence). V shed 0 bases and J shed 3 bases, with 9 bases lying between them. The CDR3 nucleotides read TGTGCCAGCAGTTTATCGTCTGGATACTACGAGCAGTACTTC. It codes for CASSLSSGYYEQYF.